The source of this T cell receptor (beta chain) is a study of CXCR3-negative and CXCR3-positive naive CD8 T cells. Study findings and constraints: Naive subsets were similarly diverse, while memory CD8+ repertoires were much less diverse. TRB CDR3 properties served as the basis for inferring TCR strength, and surface CD5 was comparable between naive subsets. CXCR3 levels fell partly with cryopreservation; most assays relied on fresh PBMCs.

The authors made the TRB cDNA libraries by 5' RACE using UMI labels. With the 5' RACE reads reprocessed, TCRdb shows one record per CDR3 protein and no DNA. This sample's table reports about 130,000 distinct CDR3 sequences. A remark on this clonotype: What it binds is not known.

This CDR3 contains 15 residues. A CD45RO-CCR7+CD27+CD95- profile was what naive CD8+ T cells displayed. This sequence was found in a human donor in good health. Some clones in this sample may be carry-over from other donors' samples. This chain connects TRBV12-3 or TRBV12-4 to TRBJ2-1; the TRBD1 assignment by TCRdb is unverifiable without DNA. Sequenced material: naive CXCR3- CD8+ T cells from blood. The subset denotes: CD45RO-CCR7+CD27+CD95- naive CD8+ T cells lacking CXCR3 (TNR3-). This CDR3 is CASSLLPTGQGEQFF.